The source of this TCR beta chain is a study of blood T cell repertoires in COVID-19. The overall study: Acute and convalescent COVID-19 specimens originated in the United States, Italy and Spain.

Study processing details: Amplification of reference gene primers provided the estimated nucleated cell counts. TCRdb's table, derived via immunoSEQ multiplex PCR, lists solely in-frame clones and lacks some. V, J and clone size derive from that table, while D and trimming were established from the DNA sequence. The repertoire holds approximately 240,000 clones, approximately 80% seen once, with 4% to 6% in the top ten. V dropped 6 bases and J dropped 8 bases, with 12 bases sitting between them. The CDR3 has 12 residues. Germline V gene sequence: CDR1 SNHLY, CDR2 FYNNEI. The sample comprised peripheral blood. This TCR derives from a woman older than 75 with active or convalescent COVID-19. The genes are TRBV2 and TRBJ2-3, with D unclear. The DNA of the CDR3 is TGTGCCAGCAGGCTCGAACTGAGTACGCAGTATTTT. It is translated as CASRLELSTQYF.